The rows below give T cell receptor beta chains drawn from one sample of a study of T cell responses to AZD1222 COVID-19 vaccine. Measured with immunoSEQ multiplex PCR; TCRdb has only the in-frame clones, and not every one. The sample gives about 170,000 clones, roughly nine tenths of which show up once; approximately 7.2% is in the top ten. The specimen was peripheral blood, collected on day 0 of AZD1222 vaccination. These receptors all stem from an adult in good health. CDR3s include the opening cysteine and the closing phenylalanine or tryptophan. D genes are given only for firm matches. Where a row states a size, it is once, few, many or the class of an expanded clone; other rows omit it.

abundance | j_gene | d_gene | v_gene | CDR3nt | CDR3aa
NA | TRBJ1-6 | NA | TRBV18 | TGTGCCAGCTCCCTCGGGACCCCGGGATCACCCCTCCACTTT | CASSLGTPGSPLHF
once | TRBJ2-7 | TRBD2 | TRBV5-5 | TGTGCCAGCAGCTTGGGTGAAGCGGGGGGCTACGAGCAGTACTTC | CASSLGEAGGYEQYF
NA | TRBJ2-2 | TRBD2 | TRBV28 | TGTGCCAGCCTTGGGGGGGTCAACACCGGGGAGCTGTTTTTT | CASLGGVNTGELFF
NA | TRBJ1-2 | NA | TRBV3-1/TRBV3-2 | TGTGCCAGCAGCCAATTCGGACCTGATGGCTACACCTTC | CASSQFGPDGYTF
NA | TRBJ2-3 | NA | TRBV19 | TGTGCCATTAGGTCCACAGATACGCAGTATTTT | CAIRSTDTQYF
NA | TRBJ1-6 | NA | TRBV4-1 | TGCGCCAGCAGCCAGTCCTCCCGAGCGTCACCCCTCCACTTT | CASSQSSRASPLHF
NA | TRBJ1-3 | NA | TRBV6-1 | TGTGCCAGCAGTGAATTCTCTGCTCTCGGAAACACCATATATTTT | CASSEFSALGNTIYF
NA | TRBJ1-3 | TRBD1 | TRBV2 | TGTGCCAGCAGTATGACAGGGAGGTTTTCTGGAAACACCATATATTTT | CASSMTGRFSGNTIYF
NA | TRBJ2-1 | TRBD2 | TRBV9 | TGTGCCAGCAGCGTAGACCTAGCGGGGGGGTACAATGAGCAGTTCTTC | CASSVDLAGGYNEQFF
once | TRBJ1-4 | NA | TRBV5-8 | TGTGCCAGCAGCTACTGGGATGGCGGAGAAAAACTGTTTTTT | CASSYWDGGEKLFF
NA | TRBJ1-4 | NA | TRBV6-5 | TGTGCCACATCCTACTGGACTGATTCAGAAAAACTGTTTTTT | CATSYWTDSEKLFF
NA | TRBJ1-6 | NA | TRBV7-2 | TGTGCCAGCAGCTTACTAGTCGTCGGTAATTCACCCCTCCACTTT | CASSLLVVGNSPLHF
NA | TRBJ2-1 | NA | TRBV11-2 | TGTGCCAGCAGCCTAGAATGGGGGAATGAGCAGTTCTTC | CASSLEWGNEQFF
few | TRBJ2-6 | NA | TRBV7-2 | TGTGCCAGCAGCCAACGACAGGCTGGGGCCAACGTCCTGACTTTC | CASSQRQAGANVLTF
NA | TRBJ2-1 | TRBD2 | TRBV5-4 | TGTGCCAGCAGCTCTAGCGGGGGGGTAAACTACAATGAGCAGTTCTTC | CASSSSGGVNYNEQFF
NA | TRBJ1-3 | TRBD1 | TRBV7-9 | TGTGCCAGCAGCTCATTCAGGGGGTCTGGAAACACCATATATTTT | CASSSFRGSGNTIYF